Below are 18 T cell receptor beta chains sequenced from a single sample in a study of blood T cell dynamics during melanoma immunotherapy. Produced via immunoSEQ multiplex PCR; TCRdb's table is partial and in-frame only. The profile covers some 1,400 clones, with 90% appearing a single time and 1.3% to 1.5% taken by the ten largest. Indicated time point: pre-treatment baseline. The source material was effector memory CD8+ T cells from blood, sampled from a patient treated with checkpoint blockade. The receptors here all came from a human donor with melanoma.

The chain has TRBV5-1 and TRBJ2-7, with TRBD2 matching over 16 bases. The V segment lost 4 bases and the J segment 0 bases; nucleotides outside the gene matches: 10. Germline CDR1 is SGHRS and CDR2 is YFSETQ. The CDR3 runs to 19 residues. In DNA, the CDR3 is TGCGCCAGCAGCCAAGCGGGGACTAGCGGGGGGGCGGCCTCCTACGAGCAGTACTTC. The encoded protein is CASSQAGTSGGAASYEQYF.

This chain uses TRBV10-1 with TRBJ2-3; 10 nucleotides match TRBD2. This CDR3 contains 19 residues. Losses at the gene ends were 3 bases for V and 1 base for J; bases not matched to a gene: 13. The germline V gene has CDR1 WNHNN and CDR2 SYGVQD (reference sequence). CDR3 protein: CASSDRLSGRPQGTDTQYF. In DNA, the CDR3 is TGCGCCAGCAGTGATCGACTTAGCGGGAGGCCTCAGGGCACAGATACGCAGTATTTT.

The chain has TRBV7-9 and TRBJ2-1, with D maybe TRBD2 (5 bases). Germline lookup yields CDR1 SEHNR and CDR2 FQNEAQ (reference sequence). Trimming took off 5 bases at V and 5 bases at J, with 19 bases between the two ends. CDR3 length equals 16 residues. The CDR3 protein is CASSPTSGAANNEQFF. In nucleotides, the CDR3 is TGTGCCAGCAGCCCAACTTCCGGAGCGGCGAACAATGAGCAGTTCTTC.

The gene calls are TRBV27 and TRBJ2-6, with D hard to call. V dropped 5 bases and J dropped 0 bases, with 5 bases sitting between them. CDR3 size: 14 residues. CDR1 and CDR2 (germline): MNHEY, SMNVEV (reference sequence). CDR3 residues: CASSPSSGANVLTF. The CDR3, as DNA: TGTGCCAGCAGTCCAAGCTCTGGGGCCAACGTCCTGACTTTC.

The chain has TRBV9 and TRBJ1-1; weak D call: TRBD1 (6 bases). Looked up from germline, CDR1 is SGDLS and CDR2 is YYNGEE. This CDR3 comprises 16 residues. The V end was cut by 2 bases, the J end by 8 bases, with 22 bases between. CDR3 sequence reads: CASSVGQGHRSGEAFF. DNA of the CDR3: TGTGCCAGCAGCGTTGGGCAGGGGCACCGTTCGGGGGAAGCTTTCTTT.

The gene calls are TRBV19 and TRBJ2-1; D call uncertain. CDR1 and CDR2 (germline): LNHDA, SQIVND (reference sequence). V lost 3 bases and J 0 bases, leaving 9 bases between the germline ends. CDR3 length equals 15 residues. CDR3 nucleotide sequence: TGTGCCAGTAGTATCGGTGCTAGCTCCTACAATGAGCAGTTCTTC. This encodes CASSIGASSYNEQFF. The full variable domain, in which reference TRBV19 and TRBJ2-1 provide the parts outside the CDR3, is DGGITQSPKYLFRKEGQNVTLSCEQNLNHDAMYWYRQDPGQGLRLIYYSQIVNDFQKGDIAEGYSVSREKKESFPLTVTSAQKNPTAFYLCASSIGASSYNEQFFGPGTRLTVL.

The V and J genes are TRBV21-1 and TRBJ1-5. TRBV21-1 corresponds to a pseudogene. The CDR3 contains 16 residues. As DNA, the CDR3 is TGTGCCAGCAGGATAAGGCTACATTGGCATCATCAGCCCCAGCATTTT. Translating it yields CASRIRLHWHHQPQHF.

The chain links TRBV6-5 to TRBJ2-5; 10 bases align to TRBD1. The CDR3 has 14 amino acids. The J segment lost 11 bases and the V segment lost 5 bases, leaving 11 bases of the junction unmatched. Per the germline V gene, CDR1 is MNHEY and CDR2 is SVGAGI. The CDR3, as DNA: TGTGCCAGCAGTGACCGGACAGGGGGTGGGAAGCAGTACTTC. It is translated as CASSDRTGGGKQYF.

The rearrangement joins TRBV4-3 to TRBJ2-1; TRBD2 matches 7 bases. The CDR3 loop spans 17 amino acids. V lost 0 bases and J lost 7; bases outside the gene matches: 12. CDR1 is LGHNA and CDR2 is YSLEER in the germline V gene. CDR3 protein: CASSQDRLSGISNEQFF. CDR3 DNA sequence: TGCGCCAGCAGCCAAGATAGACTCAGCGGGATAAGTAATGAGCAGTTCTTC.

The J gene is TRBJ2-3, the V gene TRBV7-9, with 9 bases fitting TRBD2. There are 17 residues in the CDR3. V gave up 1 base and J gave up 2 bases; unmatched junction bases: 7. Germline V gene lookup returns CDR1 SEHNR and CDR2 FQNEAQ (reference sequence). The CDR3 region is CASSLGPSGDHTDTQYF. Here the CDR3 DNA reads TGTGCCAGCAGCTTAGGCCCTAGCGGGGACCACACAGATACGCAGTATTTT.

The chain has TRBV27 and TRBJ2-2; 8 bases agree with TRBD1. This CDR3 is built from 14 residues. In germline, CDR1 is MNHEY, CDR2 SMNVEV (reference sequence). The junction had 0 bases not matched to a gene; V was cut back by 6 bases and J by 0 bases. The CDR3 DNA reads TGTGCCAGCAGGGGACAGGCGAACACCGGGGAGCTGTTTTTT. The encoded protein is CASRGQANTGELFF.

The chain is built from TRBV4-1 and TRBJ2-1, with TRBD1 identical over 8 bases. The length of the CDR3 is 13 residues. From germline, CDR1 is MGHRA and CDR2 YSYEKL. V was clipped by 3 bases and J by 7 bases; unmatched bases: 2. CDR3 DNA: TGCGCCAGCAGCCAGCAGGGGGCAAATGAGCAGTTCTTC. The encoded protein is CASSQQGANEQFF.

The chain is built from TRBV7-9 and TRBJ2-1, with a possible D match to TRBD1 (5 bases). The length of the CDR3 is 14 residues. Trimming took 1 base from V and 6 from J, leaving 10 bases between them. The germline V gene encodes CDR1 SEHNR and CDR2 FQNEAQ (reference sequence). CDR3 residues: CASSLDTGSNEQFF. The CDR3 nucleotides read TGTGCCAGCAGCTTAGACACAGGTTCCAATGAGCAGTTCTTC.

The genes are TRBV7-9 and TRBJ2-1, with D unresolved. Germline CDR1 is SEHNR and CDR2 is FQNEAQ (reference sequence). With 5 bases removed from V and 2 bases from J, the gap between germline ends came to 16 bases. CDR3 size: 16 residues. CDR3 amino acids: CASSPPTGQTYNEQFF. The CDR3 region has the DNA TGTGCCAGCAGCCCCCCAACCGGGCAGACCTACAATGAGCAGTTCTTC.

The V gene is TRBV13, the J gene TRBJ1-5; D remains ambiguous. The V gene's germline CDR1 is PRHDT and CDR2 FYEKMQ (reference sequence). Trimming took off 1 base at V and 7 bases at J, with 11 bases between the two ends. This CDR3 is 14 amino acids long. The CDR3 nucleotides read TGTGCCAGCAGCTTAGCTGGGGATGGGCAGCCCCAGCATTTT. It is translated as CASSLAGDGQPQHF.

The rearrangement links TRBV15 to TRBJ2-7; unclear D gene. Germline-derived CDR1 and CDR2 are LNHNV and YYDKDF (reference sequence). The CDR3 has 13 residues. Trimming left V 0 bases short and J 3 bases short, with 6 bases between. Here the CDR3 DNA reads TGTGCCACCAGCAGAGAGAGGCGCTACGAGCAGTACTTC. Translation: CATSRERRYEQYF.

The V gene is TRBV9, the J gene TRBJ1-2; TRBD1 is a possible D gene (5 bases). The CDR3 has 14 residues. The V and J ends lost 4 bases and 8 bases respectively, with 18 bases between them. CDR1 is SGDLS and CDR2 is YYNGEE in the germline V gene. In nucleotides, the CDR3 is TGTGCCAGCAGCCACCGACGGGGGGAAGGAGGCTACACCTTC. It encodes CASSHRRGEGGYTF.

The chain carries TRBV7-2 and TRBJ2-7, with unresolved D. CDR1 and CDR2 from the germline V gene are SGHTA and FQGNSA. The CDR3 runs to 12 residues. V lost 1 base to trimming and J lost 2 bases, with 3 bases between them. The CDR3 region has the DNA TGTGCCAGCAGCTTAGATACCTACGAGCAGTACTTC. This translates into CASSLDTYEQYF.